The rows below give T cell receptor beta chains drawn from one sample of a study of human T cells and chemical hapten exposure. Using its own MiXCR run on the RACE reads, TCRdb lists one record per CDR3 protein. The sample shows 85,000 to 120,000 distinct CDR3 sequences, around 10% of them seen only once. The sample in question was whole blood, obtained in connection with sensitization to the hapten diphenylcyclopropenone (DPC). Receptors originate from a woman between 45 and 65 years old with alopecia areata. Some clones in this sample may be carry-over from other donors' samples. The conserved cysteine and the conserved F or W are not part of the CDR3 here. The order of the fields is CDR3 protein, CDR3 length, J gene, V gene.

CDR3 protein: ASSYPGERGIEQY
CDR3 length: 13
J gene: TRBJ2-7
V gene: TRBV6-5

CDR3 protein: ASSATSGKETQY
CDR3 length: 12
J gene: TRBJ2-5
V gene: TRBV7-2

CDR3 protein: ASSYTGNGETQY
CDR3 length: 12
J gene: TRBJ2-5
V gene: TRBV6-2/TRBV6-3

CDR3 protein: SVEQVSAEAF
CDR3 length: 10
J gene: TRBJ1-1
V gene: TRBV29-1

CDR3 protein: ASSLDGQGAGEQY
CDR3 length: 13
J gene: TRBJ2-7
V gene: TRBV5-1

CDR3 protein: ASSLNPETGSGSEETQY
CDR3 length: 17
J gene: TRBJ2-5
V gene: TRBV5-1

CDR3 protein: ASSSQYTQY
CDR3 length: 9
J gene: TRBJ2-5
V gene: TRBV28

CDR3 protein: ASSPGLDRPNSYNEQF
CDR3 length: 16
J gene: TRBJ2-1
V gene: TRBV18

CDR3 protein: SVARAGMNEQF
CDR3 length: 11
J gene: TRBJ2-1
V gene: TRBV29-1

CDR3 protein: ASSFPRDRAHQPQH
CDR3 length: 14
J gene: TRBJ1-5
V gene: TRBV28

CDR3 protein: ASRPGQGLYEQY
CDR3 length: 12
J gene: TRBJ2-7
V gene: TRBV7-2

CDR3 protein: ASSQEQGKLF
CDR3 length: 10
J gene: TRBJ1-4
V gene: TRBV3-1

CDR3 protein: SAREQLLYQPQH
CDR3 length: 12
J gene: TRBJ1-5
V gene: TRBV20-1

CDR3 protein: SARDPGQGAFYEQY
CDR3 length: 14
J gene: TRBJ2-7
V gene: TRBV20-1

CDR3 protein: ASSQRPSTDTQY
CDR3 length: 12
J gene: TRBJ2-3
V gene: TRBV11-2

CDR3 protein: ASSYWTVNSGTEAF
CDR3 length: 14
J gene: TRBJ1-1
V gene: TRBV6-2/TRBV6-3

CDR3 protein: ASSLAEGVAAEAF
CDR3 length: 13
J gene: TRBJ1-1
V gene: TRBV7-6

CDR3 protein: ASSPVTGGGTEAF
CDR3 length: 13
J gene: TRBJ1-1
V gene: TRBV28

CDR3 protein: ASSFLPGAEAF
CDR3 length: 11
J gene: TRBJ1-1
V gene: TRBV7-9

CDR3 protein: ASSQDRGAYEQY
CDR3 length: 12
J gene: TRBJ2-7
V gene: TRBV7-6

CDR3 protein: ASSLRESYNEQF
CDR3 length: 12
J gene: TRBJ2-1
V gene: TRBV7-6

CDR3 protein: ASSYYTGGSNEKLF
CDR3 length: 14
J gene: TRBJ1-4
V gene: TRBV6-6

CDR3 protein: ASSLTGTANTGELF
CDR3 length: 14
J gene: TRBJ2-2
V gene: TRBV4-3

CDR3 protein: ASSSGTGVNEKLF
CDR3 length: 13
J gene: TRBJ1-4
V gene: TRBV28

CDR3 protein: ATSEGTGENQPQH
CDR3 length: 13
J gene: TRBJ1-5
V gene: TRBV24-1

CDR3 protein: ASSVANYGYT
CDR3 length: 10
J gene: TRBJ1-2
V gene: TRBV6-5

CDR3 protein: ASMTTSNTGELF
CDR3 length: 12
J gene: TRBJ2-2
V gene: TRBV2

CDR3 protein: ASGLLNTGELF
CDR3 length: 11
J gene: TRBJ2-2
V gene: TRBV12-3/TRBV12-4

CDR3 protein: ASWDRATYEQY
CDR3 length: 11
J gene: TRBJ2-7
V gene: TRBV28

CDR3 protein: SAPLAGWSNTGELF
CDR3 length: 14
J gene: TRBJ2-2
V gene: TRBV20-1

CDR3 protein: ASSLVGASYNEQF
CDR3 length: 13
J gene: TRBJ2-1
V gene: TRBV7-2

CDR3 protein: ASSSMSGGNQPQH
CDR3 length: 13
J gene: TRBJ1-5
V gene: TRBV7-6

CDR3 protein: ASSPHRDEQF
CDR3 length: 10
J gene: TRBJ2-1
V gene: TRBV6-5